In this sample, the clone carrying this T cell receptor beta chain turned up a few times. The V gene end was trimmed by 6 bases and the J gene end by 5 bases; junction bases not matched to a gene: 6. There are 14 residues in the CDR3. Germline loops: CDR1 LNHDA, CDR2 SQIVND (reference sequence). The record originates from a study of blood T cell repertoires in COVID-19. Method: immunoSEQ multiplex PCR; TCRdb's copy keeps in-frame clones and lacks some. Of about 280,000 clones in the sample, 85% to 90% were seen once. The chain recombines TRBV19 with TRBJ2-1; the match to TRBD1 covers 8 bases. Sequencing used PBMCs or T cells enriched from blood (not recorded which). The sequence came from a woman aged 30 to 39 with acute COVID-19. The CDR3 nucleotides read TGTGCCAGTAGAGACGGGACAGGACACAATGAGCAGTTCTTC. This sequence encodes CASRDGTGHNEQFF.